This T cell receptor beta chain was sequenced in a study of blood T cell repertoires in COVID-19. Study overall: T cells, B-cell-depleted T cells, or PBMCs provided the cDNA or gDNA that served as material.

Here immunoSEQ multiplex PCR was the method, and the copy in TCRdb shows in-frame clones only, minus some. The sample includes around 60,000 clones, around 85% of them seen just once. The CDR3 extends over 14 amino acids. The germline V gene encodes CDR1 SGDLS and CDR2 YYNGEE. The ends were cut back, 6 bases at V and 0 bases at J, with 9 bases in the middle. The sequenced sample was peripheral blood. The sequence came from a human donor in a cohort sampled during active COVID-19. The J gene is TRBJ1-4, the V gene TRBV9; no clear D. The CDR3 loop is CASTLGATNEKLFF. CDR3 coding DNA: TGTGCCAGCACCCTAGGTGCAACTAATGAAAAACTGTTTTTT. Full variable domain (rest looked up from reference TRBV9 and TRBJ1-4): DSGVTQTPKHLITATGQRVTLRCSPRSGDLSVYWYQQSLDQGLQFLIQYYNGEERAKGNILERFSAQQFPDLHSELNLSSLELGDSALYFCASTLGATNEKLFFGSGTQLSVL.